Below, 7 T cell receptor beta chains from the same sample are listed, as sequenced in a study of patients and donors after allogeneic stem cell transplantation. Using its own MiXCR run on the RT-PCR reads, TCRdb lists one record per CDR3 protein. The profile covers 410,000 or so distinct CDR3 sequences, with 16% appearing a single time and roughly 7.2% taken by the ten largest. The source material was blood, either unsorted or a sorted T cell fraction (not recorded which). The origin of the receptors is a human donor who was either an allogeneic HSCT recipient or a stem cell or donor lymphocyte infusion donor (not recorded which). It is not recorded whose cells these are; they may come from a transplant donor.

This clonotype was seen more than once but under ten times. The DNA for the CDR3 is TGTGCTAGTGGCCCACCCGGGACAGGGGGCACAGATACGCAGTATTTT. Translated, it gives CASGPPGTGGTDTQYF. The chain links TRBV12-5 to TRBJ2-3; 10 bases are a match to TRBD1. Germline V CDR1 and CDR2: LGHNT, FRNRAP. The CDR3 sequence is 16 residues long. Unmatched junction bases numbered 7, after V lost 6 bases and J lost 1 base.

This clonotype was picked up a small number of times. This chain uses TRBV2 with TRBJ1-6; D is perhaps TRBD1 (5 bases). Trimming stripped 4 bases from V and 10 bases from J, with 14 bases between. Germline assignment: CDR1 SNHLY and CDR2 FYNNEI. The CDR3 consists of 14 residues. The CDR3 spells CASSAGGSHSPLHF. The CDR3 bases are TGTGCCAGCAGTGCGGGGGGGTCTCACTCACCCCTCCACTTT. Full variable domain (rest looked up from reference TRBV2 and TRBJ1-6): EPEVTQTPSHQVTQMGQEVILRCVPISNHLYFYWYRQILGQKVEFLVSFYNNEISEKSEIFDDQFSVERPDGSNFTLKIRSTKLEDSAMYFCASSAGGSHSPLHFGNGTRLTVT.

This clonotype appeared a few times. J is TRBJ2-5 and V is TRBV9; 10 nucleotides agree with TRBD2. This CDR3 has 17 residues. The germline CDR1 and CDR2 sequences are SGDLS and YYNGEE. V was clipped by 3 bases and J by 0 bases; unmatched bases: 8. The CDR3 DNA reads TGTGCCAGCAGCGGAGGAGGGCTAGCGGGGGACCAAGAGACCCAGTACTTC. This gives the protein CASSGGGLAGDQETQYF.

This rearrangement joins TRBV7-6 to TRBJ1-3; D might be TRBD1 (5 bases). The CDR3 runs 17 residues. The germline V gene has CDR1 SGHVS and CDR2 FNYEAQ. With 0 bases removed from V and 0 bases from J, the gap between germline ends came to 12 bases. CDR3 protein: CASSLARNRRSGNTIYF. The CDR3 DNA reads TGTGCCAGCAGCTTAGCGCGGAACAGGCGCTCTGGAAACACCATATATTTT.

The CDR3 bases are TGTGCCAGCAGCCCCTTTACCTTAGCCAAAAACATTCAGTACTTC. This encodes CASSPFTLAKNIQYF. The chain combines TRBV7-2 with TRBJ2-4; D is ambiguous. CDR3 length equals 15 residues. With 5 bases removed from V and 0 bases from J, the gap between germline ends came to 11 bases. CDR1 is SGHTA and CDR2 is FQGNSA in the germline V gene.

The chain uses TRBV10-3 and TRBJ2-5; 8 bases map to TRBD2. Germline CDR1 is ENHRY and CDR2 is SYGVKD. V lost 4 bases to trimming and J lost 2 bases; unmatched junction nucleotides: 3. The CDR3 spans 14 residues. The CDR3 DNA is TGTGCCATCAGTGTTCGGGGGGGTCAAGAGACCCAGTACTTC. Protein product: CAISVRGGQETQYF.

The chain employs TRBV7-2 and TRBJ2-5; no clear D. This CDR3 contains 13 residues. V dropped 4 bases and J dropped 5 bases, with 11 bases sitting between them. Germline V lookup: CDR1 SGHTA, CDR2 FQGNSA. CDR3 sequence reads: CASSSFVGETQYF. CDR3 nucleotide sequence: TGTGCCAGCAGCTCCTTCGTGGGGGAGACCCAGTACTTC.